The 18 T cell receptor beta chains listed next were all sequenced from one sample in a study of cytomegalovirus exposure and HLA in healthy donors. PCR employed 60 Vbeta and 13 Jbeta primers. Clones were read by immunoSEQ multiplex PCR, and TCRdb kept only the in-frame ones, dropping some. The sample yields roughly 73,000 clones, around three quarters seen once. Source material: PBMCs. These receptors were collected from a man in his forties in good health and CMV-seronegative.

Only one count was recorded for this clone. The V and J genes are TRBV6-5 and TRBJ2-5; TRBD2 matches 7 bases. Germline assignment: CDR1 MNHEY and CDR2 SVGAGI. The CDR3 runs 14 residues. J lost 2 bases, V lost 5 bases, and 5 bases had no gene match. The CDR3 DNA reads as TGTGCCAGCAGTCAGCTAGCGGTACAAGAGACCCAGTACTTC. Translating it yields CASSQLAVQETQYF.

The V and J genes are TRBV2 and TRBJ1-5; 8 positions match TRBD1. V lost 10 bases, J lost 2 bases, and 10 bases stayed unmatched. Germline V gene lookup returns CDR1 SNHLY and CDR2 FYNNEI. The CDR3 spans 15 residues. The CDR3 DNA follows: TGTGCCACCGGACAGGGTTCGGAGGGCAATCAGCCCCAGCATTTT. Translating gives CATGQGSEGNQPQHF.

The sample holds one count of this clone. V is TRBV5-4 and J is TRBJ2-5; D is unresolved. Trimming took off 4 bases at V and 5 bases at J, with 18 bases between the two ends. Germline V gene lookup returns CDR1 SGHNT and CDR2 YYREEE (reference sequence). CDR3 length: 15 amino acids. The CDR3 loop is CASSRGTAASETQYF. The CDR3 region has the DNA TGTGCCAGCAGCCGCGGAACGGCGGCTTCGGAGACCCAGTACTTC.

The chain employs TRBV18 and TRBJ2-7; a weak D match, TRBD1 (5 bases). The V gene lost 6 bases and the J gene lost 2 bases, with 11 bases spanning the gap. The CDR3 consists of 13 residues. The germline gives CDR1 KGHSH, CDR2 LQKENI. As DNA, the CDR3 is TGTGCCAGCTCGCAGACAGCCACCTACGAGCAGTACTTC. This translates into CASSQTATYEQYF.

This chain uses TRBV7-3 with TRBJ1-1, with TRBD1 matching 7 bases. This CDR3 is 15 amino acids long. Germline-derived CDR1 and CDR2 are SGHTA and FQGTGA. The V and J ends lost 6 bases and 1 base, in that order; junction bases with no gene match: 8. The CDR3 nucleotides read TGTGCCAGCAGTTCCTCCGGGACAGCGAACACTGAAGCTTTCTTT. Translated, it gives CASSSSGTANTEAFF. The whole variable domain, remainder taken from reference TRBV7-3 and TRBJ1-1, is GAGVSQTPSNKVTEKGKYVELRCDPISGHTALYWYRQSLGQGPEFLIYFQGTGAADDSGLPNDRFFAVRPEGSVSTLKIQRTERGDSAVYLCASSSSGTANTEAFFGQGTRLTVV.

The rearrangement joins TRBV4-2 to TRBJ2-3; 15 positions match TRBD2. The CDR3 length is 17 residues. The germline CDR1 and CDR2 sequences are LGHNA and YNFKEQ. The ends lost 5 bases at V and 4 bases at J; junction bases unmatched: 7. Here the CDR3 DNA reads TGTGCCAGCAGCACCAGGACTAGCGGGGGGGCATCAGATACGCAGTATTTT. This codes for CASSTRTSGGASDTQYF.

This chain uses TRBV5-4 with TRBJ2-7, with TRBD1 matching over 7 bases. V lost 1 base to trimming and J lost 2 bases; unmatched junction nucleotides: 6. This CDR3 contains 15 residues. Germline V CDR1 and CDR2: SGHNT, YYREEE (reference sequence). CDR3 loop: CASSLPGTATYEQYF. CDR3 DNA sequence: TGTGCCAGCAGCTTGCCCGGGACAGCGACCTACGAGCAGTACTTC.

This chain connects TRBV5-1 to TRBJ1-1; D gene unclear. CDR3 length equals 14 residues. Germline V gives CDR1 SGHRS, CDR2 YFSETQ. V was pared by 1 base and J by 7 bases, with 14 bases between. This chain's CDR3 is CASSLLVGTDEAFF. CDR3 coding DNA: TGCGCCAGCAGCTTGCTCGTTGGTACAGATGAAGCTTTCTTT.

The chain is built from TRBV6-1 and TRBJ2-5; the match to TRBD2 covers 12 bases. The CDR3 is 15 amino acids. With 0 bases clipped from V and 5 bases from J, the junction kept 1 base outside the gene matches. Germline loops: CDR1 MNHNS, CDR2 SASEGT. CDR3 sequence reads: CASSEAGTSGETQYF. The DNA of the CDR3 is TGTGCCAGCAGTGAAGCCGGGACTAGCGGGGAGACCCAGTACTTC.

The rearrangement links TRBV9 to TRBJ2-2; 7 nucleotides line up with TRBD1. Per the germline V gene, CDR1 is SGDLS and CDR2 is YYNGEE. The CDR3 sequence is 16 residues long. Losses at the gene ends were 0 bases for V and 4 bases for J; bases not matched to a gene: 6. The CDR3 DNA is TGTGCCAGCAGCGTAGGACAGGGACGGGTCACCGGGGAGCTGTTTTTT. Protein: CASSVGQGRVTGELFF.

V is TRBV11-2 and J is TRBJ1-2, with 8 bases lining up with TRBD1. With 5 bases clipped from V and 6 bases from J, the junction kept 5 bases outside the gene matches. The V gene's germline CDR1 is SGHAT and CDR2 FQNNGV. The CDR3 is 13 residues long. DNA for the CDR3: TGTGCCAGCAGCCGACAGGGGAGGGATGGCTACACCTTC. Its translation is CASSRQGRDGYTF.

This rearrangement joins TRBV30 to TRBJ1-5; 8 bases match TRBD1. This CDR3 has 13 amino acids. CDR1 is GTSNPN, CDR2 SVGIG, per germline (reference sequence). J gave up 7 bases and V 1 base, and 3 bases lay outside the gene matches. CDR3 DNA sequence: TGTGCCTGGAGTGGCAGGGGGCGGCAGCCCCAGCATTTT. Translating gives CAWSGRGRQPQHF. Full variable domain (missing parts from reference TRBV30 and TRBJ1-5): SQTIHQWPATLVQPVGSPLSLECTVEGTSNPNLYWYRQAAGRGLQLLFYSVGIGQISSEVPQNLSASRPQDRQFILSSKKLLLSDSGFYLCAWSGRGRQPQHFGDGTRLSIL.

The chain is built from TRBV5-4 and TRBJ2-7, with 11 bases matching TRBD1. The CDR3 sequence is 14 residues long. Per germline, CDR1 SGHNT and CDR2 YYREEE (reference sequence). V shed 5 bases and J 6 bases; nucleotides not matched to a gene: 7. This CDR3 reads CASSFGQGAIEQYF. The CDR3 DNA follows: TGTGCCAGCAGTTTCGGACAGGGGGCTATCGAGCAGTACTTC.

V usage is TRBV18 and J usage is TRBJ1-2; D ambiguous. Germline V lookup: CDR1 KGHSH, CDR2 LQKENI. Trimming shortened V by 3 bases and J by 6 bases, and 8 bases separated the two germline ends. The CDR3 runs 12 residues. The CDR3 nucleotides read TGTGCCAGCTCACCGCGGAAGAATGGCTACACCTTC. Its protein product is CASSPRKNGYTF.

V gene TRBV5-1 combines with J gene TRBJ2-5, with 12 bases identical to TRBD2. The V and J ends lost 3 bases and 1 base, in that order; junction bases with no gene match: 10. The germline CDR1 and CDR2 sequences are SGHRS and YFSETQ. The CDR3 spans 18 residues. CDR3 nucleotides: TGCGCCAGCAGCTATGGTCTAGCGGGGGGGCCCCTCCAAGAGACCCAGTACTTC. Its protein product is CASSYGLAGGPLQETQYF.

This rearrangement joins TRBV7-2 to TRBJ2-1; D not resolved. CDR3 size: 13 residues. Germline loops: CDR1 SGHTA, CDR2 FQGNSA. With 4 bases removed from V and 6 bases from J, the gap between germline ends came to 10 bases. DNA for the CDR3: TGTGCCAGCAGCTATTCCCGAGTCAATGAGCAGTTCTTC. This encodes CASSYSRVNEQFF.

The chain couples TRBV7-9 to TRBJ2-7; 10 positions agree with TRBD1. This CDR3 has 15 amino acids. Losses at the gene ends were 5 bases for V and 2 bases for J; bases not matched to a gene: 6. Germline CDR1 SEHNR, CDR2 FQNEAQ (reference sequence). DNA of the CDR3: TGTGCCAGCAGCGGAGGACAGGGGGAGCCCTACGAGCAGTACTTC. This gives the protein CASSGGQGEPYEQYF.

This clone was observed a handful of times. A junction boundary mismatches the germline segment, possibly from a read error. This chain connects TRBV11-3 to TRBJ1-2; tentative D call: TRBD1 (5 bases). CDR3 size: 13 residues. Per germline, CDR1 SGHNT and CDR2 YENEEA. The chain's CDR3 is CASSLHPDTPPAF. The CDR3 nucleotides are TGTGCCAGCAGCTTACACCCGGACACCCCTCCCGCCTTC. Variable domain in full (rest from reference TRBV11-3 and TRBJ1-2): EAGVVQSPRYKIIEKKQPVAFWCNPISGHNTLYWYLQNLGQGPELLIRYENEEAVDDSQLPKDRFSAERLKGVDSTLKIQPAELGDSAVYLCASSLHPDTPPAFGSGTRLTVV.